This entry lists 11 T cell receptor beta chains sequenced from one sample in a study of control samples from healthy donors and cancer patients. The repertoire was sequenced with immunoSEQ multiplex PCR; TCRdb's copy has only in-frame clones and lacks some. Of approximately 98,000 clones listed, approximately 82% are singletons. The sample consisted of blood. Receptor source: a man aged 18 to 29 in good health.

This clone has more than one count but fewer than ten. J is TRBJ2-3 and V is TRBV9; D is ambiguous. Germline V lookup: CDR1 SGDLS, CDR2 YYNGEE. Trimming took 2 bases from V and 0 from J, leaving 13 bases between them. The CDR3 runs to 16 residues. The CDR3 protein is CASSVLTTASTDTQYF. The CDR3 region has the DNA TGTGCCAGCAGCGTCTTAACTACAGCCAGCACAGATACGCAGTATTTT.

The chain recombines TRBV6-5 with TRBJ1-2; D is possibly TRBD1 (5 bases). This CDR3 spans 13 amino acids. The germline gives CDR1 MNHEY, CDR2 SVGAGI. Trimming left V 2 bases short and J 6 bases short, with 10 bases between. CDR3 amino acids: CASSYTSGHGYTF. The CDR3, as DNA: TGTGCCAGCAGTTACACGTCAGGGCATGGCTACACCTTC.

V is TRBV5-1 and J is TRBJ2-5, with D possibly matching TRBD2 (6 bases). The CDR3 length is 14 residues. Trimming left V 0 bases short and J 5 bases short, with 11 bases between. CDR1 and CDR2 (germline): SGHRS, YFSETQ. CDR3 amino acids: CASSLVGGKETQYF. The CDR3 DNA is TGCGCCAGCAGCTTGGTCGGCGGGAAGGAGACCCAGTACTTC. Based on the CDR3 plus reference TRBV5-1 and TRBJ2-5, the full variable domain is KAGVTQTPRYLIKTRGQQVTLSCSPISGHRSVSWYQQTPGQGLQFLFEYFSETQRNKGNFPGRFSGRQFSNSRSEMNVSTLELGDSALYLCASSLVGGKETQYFGPGTRLLVL.

In its sample, this clone was seen once. The genes are TRBV12-3 or TRBV12-4 and TRBJ1-1; no definite D call. CDR3 length: 13 residues. The germline V and J ends were trimmed by 6 bases and 0 bases, with 8 bases remaining between them. CDR3 sequence: CASSIGLNTEAFF. Written as DNA, the CDR3 is TGTGCCAGCAGCATAGGGCTGAACACTGAAGCTTTCTTT.

V is TRBV4-1 and J is TRBJ2-2; TRBD2 aligns across 8 bases. V was pared by 4 bases and J by 1 base, with 8 bases of the junction left unmatched. The CDR3 loop spans 17 amino acids. The germline gives CDR1 MGHRA, CDR2 YSYEKL. For the CDR3, the DNA is TGCGCCAGCAGCCTCCGGCGGGGGGCCTTGAACACCGGGGAGCTGTTTTTT. Encoded protein: CASSLRRGALNTGELFF.

J is TRBJ1-6 and V is TRBV5-1; 8 positions match TRBD1. V was clipped by 0 bases and J by 10 bases; unmatched bases: 6. Germline V lookup: CDR1 SGHRS, CDR2 YFSETQ. The CDR3 runs to 15 residues. The CDR3 spells CASSLDDRGDSPLHF. The CDR3 DNA reads as TGCGCCAGCAGCTTGGACGACAGGGGTGACTCACCCCTCCACTTT.

This chain uses TRBV14 with TRBJ1-1; maybe TRBD1 (5 bases). V lost 1 base to trimming and J lost 2 bases, with 8 bases between them. From germline, CDR1 is SGHDN and CDR2 FVKESK. This CDR3 comprises 14 residues. This chain's CDR3 is CASSQVGGNTEAFF. DNA for the CDR3: TGTGCCAGCAGCCAAGTCGGGGGTAACACTGAAGCTTTCTTT.

The V and J genes are TRBV6-6 and TRBJ1-1; D possibly corresponds to TRBD1 (5 bases). Germline V lookup: CDR1 MNHNY, CDR2 SVGAGI (reference sequence). The CDR3 consists of 17 residues. Trimming left V 5 bases short and J 1 base short, with 20 bases between. As DNA, the CDR3 is TGTGCCAGCAGTCGAATCCCAGGGTTCTGGAAGAACACTGAAGCTTTCTTT. It is translated as CASSRIPGFWKNTEAFF.

The V gene is TRBV3-1 (or the pseudogene TRBV3-2), the J gene TRBJ1-3; D is unclear. The CDR3 runs to 17 residues. With 0 bases removed from V and 3 bases from J, the gap between germline ends came to 15 bases. Germline values: CDR1 LGHDT, CDR2 YNNKEL (reference sequence). The CDR3: CASSQDYLGQDGNTIYF. DNA for the CDR3: TGTGCCAGCAGCCAAGATTATCTAGGGCAAGATGGAAACACCATATATTTT.

The chain links TRBV6-6 to TRBJ2-7, with TRBD2 matching 10 bases. The CDR3 runs to 12 residues. V trimming: 7 bases; J trimming: 4 bases; junction bases outside the gene matches: 1. Germline V gives CDR1 MNHNY, CDR2 SVGAGI (reference sequence). In DNA, the CDR3 is TGTGCCAGCACTAGCGGGGGTTACGAGCAGTACGTC. Protein sequence: CASTSGGYEQYV.

This clone has only a few counts. V usage is TRBV30 and J usage is TRBJ1-4, with D perhaps matching TRBD1 (5 bases). This CDR3 has 15 residues. The germline V gene encodes CDR1 GTSNPN and CDR2 SVGIG (reference sequence). V shed 0 bases and J shed 5 bases, with 13 bases lying between them. CDR3: CAWSVLGGGNEKLFF. DNA of the CDR3: TGTGCCTGGAGTGTACTGGGCGGGGGAAATGAAAAACTGTTTTTT.